This T cell receptor (beta chain) is drawn from a study of T cell repertoires in cytomegalovirus infection. Looking at the study overall: Researchers turned to recently identified HLA-C-restricted CMV epitopes as well as well-studied HLA-B-restricted ones. The public TCR beta signatures pointed to both CMV infection and matching HLA type. General observations from the study: Clonotypes of TCR beta that were HLA-C-restricted and CMV-specific dominated the ex vivo response. Cumulated frequencies of public TCR beta families served to identify carriers of CMV plus the relevant HLA.

Germline V gives CDR1 SQVTM, CDR2 ANQGSEA. Trimming shortened V by 4 bases and J by 3 bases, and 4 bases separated the two germline ends. CDR3 length: 12 amino acids. Regarding this clonotype: Its antigen is unidentified.

TCRdb reprocessed the reads via MiXCR and lists one record per CDR3 protein. Found here are a few hundred thousand distinct CDR3 sequences, about 39% of them singletons; the top ten hold around 46%. This specimen consisted of cultured PBMCs, obtained from culture after CMV antigen stimulation. The chain carries TRBV29-1 and TRBJ2-6; D uncertain. The TCR comes from a human donor in good health (CMV status not recorded). Some clones in this sample may be carry-over from other donors' samples. The CDR3 DNA reads TGCAGCGTTGGGTATGGGGCCAACGTCCTGACTTTC. Its translation is CSVGYGANVLTF.